A selection of T cell receptor beta chains follows, all from one sample in a study of neurological immune-mediated disorders. TCRdb fed the 5' RACE reads into MiXCR, producing one record per CDR3 protein. The data contain about 46,000 distinct CDR3 sequences, roughly 3% of them singletons. Sequencing was done on a sample of PBMCs. The source of these receptors is a woman between 45 and 60 years old with multiple sclerosis. Both conserved end residues are part of each CDR3. The D gene is left open where the match is weak. Clone size is stated in some rows and not others, as once, few, many or a class when expanded.

size,J,V,length,D,CDR3,DNA
many,TRBJ1-4,TRBV27,14,NA,CASSFSGPYEKLFF,TGTGCCAGCAGTTTCTCCGGGCCCTATGAAAAACTGTTTTTT
many,TRBJ2-1,TRBV5-1,14,NA,CACSPTPGSHEQFF,TGCGCCTGCTCCCCCACCCCAGGGTCTCATGAGCAGTTCTTC
many,TRBJ2-2,TRBV7-8,16,NA,CASSFGRGRGRGELFF,TGTGCCAGCAGCTTTGGCAGGGGTAGGGGCCGCGGGGAGCTGTTTTTT
many,TRBJ2-1,TRBV12-3/TRBV12-4,13,NA,CASSFAVGGKQFF,TGTGCCAGCAGTTTTGCAGTGGGTGGGAAGCAGTTCTTC
many,TRBJ2-1,TRBV7-6,16,TRBD2,CASSLKRLAEYNEQFF,TGTGCCAGCAGCTTAAAACGCCTAGCGGAATACAATGAGCAGTTCTTC
many,TRBJ2-2,TRBV10-3,17,NA,CAISESDSPTNTGELFF,TGTGCCATCAGTGAGTCTGACAGCCCTACGAACACCGGGGAGCTGTTTTTT
NA,TRBJ2-2,TRBV6-2/TRBV6-3,13,NA,CASLGGNTGELFF,TGTGCCAGCTTGGGGGGGAACACCGGGGAGCTGTTTTTT
many,TRBJ1-1,TRBV11-2,11,NA,CASSLRGEAFF,TGTGCCAGCAGCTTAAGGGGTGAAGCTTTCTTT
many,TRBJ2-2,TRBV28,16,NA,CASSLGSRVNTGELFF,TGTGCCAGCAGTTTGGGGAGCAGGGTGAACACCGGGGAGCTGTTTTTT
many,TRBJ1-4,TRBV20-1,17,NA,CSARLGVSWGLDEKLFF,TGCAGTGCTAGGTTGGGAGTCTCGTGGGGGCTGGATGAAAAACTGTTTTTT
NA,TRBJ2-2,TRBV12-3/TRBV12-4,13,NA,CASSLQEAGELFF,TGTGCCAGCAGTTTACAGGAGGCCGGGGAGCTGTTTTTT
many,TRBJ1-5,TRBV18,17,TRBD1,CASSPGAGGYGNQPQHF,TGTGCCAGCTCACCAGGGGCAGGGGGCTATGGCAATCAGCCCCAGCATTTT
many,TRBJ1-4,TRBV7-2,14,NA,CASSPGHSREKLFF,TGTGCCAGCAGCCCAGGACACAGTCGTGAAAAACTGTTTTTT
many,TRBJ1-4,TRBV5-1,16,TRBD1,CASSQRTGATNEKLFF,TGCGCCAGCAGCCAACGGACAGGGGCAACTAATGAAAAACTGTTTTTT
many,TRBJ2-3,TRBV20-1,15,TRBD2,CSARDPLAGGDTQYF,TGCAGTGCTAGAGATCCACTAGCGGGGGGAGATACGCAGTATTTT
many,TRBJ2-2,TRBV7-9,11,NA,CASQDTGELFF,TGTGCCAGCCAAGACACCGGGGAGCTGTTTTTT
many,TRBJ2-3,TRBV12-3/TRBV12-4,16,NA,CASSSPTPPSTDTQYF,TGTGCCAGCAGTTCCCCCACCCCCCCTAGCACAGATACGCAGTATTTT
many,TRBJ1-4,TRBV7-2,16,NA,CASSLDPPSTNEKLFF,TGTGCCAGCAGCTTAGACCCCCCGTCAACTAATGAAAAACTGTTTTTT
many,TRBJ2-1,TRBV20-1,16,TRBD1,CSARDRNRGRRDEQFF,TGCAGTGCTAGAGATCGGAACAGGGGGCGAAGGGATGAGCAGTTCTTC
many,TRBJ2-3,TRBV5-5,16,NA,CASSIRDQGTTDTQYF,TGTGCCAGCAGCATTCGGGACCAAGGGACCACAGATACGCAGTATTTT
many,TRBJ1-1,TRBV7-2,13,NA,CASSKNMNTEAFF,TGTGCCAGCAGTAAAAACATGAACACTGAAGCTTTCTTT
many,TRBJ2-3,TRBV5-1,16,NA,CASSLAILARTDTQYF,TGCGCCAGCAGCTTGGCGATTTTAGCCCGCACAGATACGCAGTATTTT
many,TRBJ2-5,TRBV20-1,12,TRBD1,CSANDRVETQYF,TGCAGTGCTAACGACAGGGTGGAGACCCAGTACTTC
many,TRBJ1-1,TRBV7-9,13,NA,CASSPSGRTEAFF,TGTGCCAGCAGCCCATCAGGGAGGACTGAAGCTTTCTTT
medium-sized,TRBJ2-2,TRBV29-1,12,NA,CSTGENTGELFF,TGCAGCACTGGGGAGAACACCGGGGAGCTGTTTTTT
many,TRBJ1-4,TRBV5-1,16,NA,CASSLGDPATNEKLFF,TGCGCCAGCAGCTTGGGCGATCCTGCAACTAATGAAAAACTGTTTTTT
many,TRBJ2-4,TRBV7-6,12,NA,CASSSEENIQYF,TGTGCCAGCAGCTCAGAGGAGAACATTCAGTACTTC
many,TRBJ2-1,TRBV6-6,15,TRBD2,CASSKLAGGGDEQFF,TGTGCCAGCAGTAAGCTAGCGGGGGGGGGTGATGAGCAGTTCTTC
many,TRBJ2-3,TRBV7-8,15,NA,CASSLTGTSTDTQYF,TGTGCCAGCAGCTTAACGGGGACTAGCACAGATACGCAGTATTTT
NA,TRBJ2-7,TRBV2,13,NA,CASRLDRDTEQYF,TGTGCCAGCCGACTTGACAGAGACACAGAGCAGTACTTC
many,TRBJ2-5,TRBV7-2,15,TRBD1,CASSQDRGRQETQYF,TGTGCCAGCAGCCAGGACAGGGGGAGGCAAGAGACCCAGTACTTC
many,TRBJ2-2,TRBV7-2,15,NA,CASSEHRGGTGELFF,TGTGCCAGCAGCGAACACCGGGGTGGCACCGGGGAGCTGTTTTTT
many,TRBJ2-3,TRBV7-9,15,TRBD1,CASSRGQGYTDTQYF,TGTGCCAGCAGCAGAGGACAGGGTTACACAGATACGCAGTATTTT
many,TRBJ2-2,TRBV5-1,15,TRBD1,CASSPTGGNTGELFF,TGCGCCAGCAGCCCAACAGGGGGCAACACCGGGGAGCTGTTTTTT
many,TRBJ2-1,TRBV11-2,17,TRBD2,CASSPGTSGSHYNEQFF,TGTGCCAGCAGCCCCGGGACTAGCGGGAGTCATTACAATGAGCAGTTCTTC
many,TRBJ2-5,TRBV15,14,NA,CATSRAGGIETQYF,TGTGCCACCAGCAGAGCCGGTGGTATAGAGACCCAGTACTTC
NA,TRBJ2-1,TRBV20-1,16,TRBD2,CSASLGLAGLRETQFF,TGCAGTGCTAGTTTGGGACTAGCAGGCTTAAGAGAGACCCAGTTCTTC
many,TRBJ1-2,TRBV5-1,13,TRBD1,CASSPDRANGYTF,TGCGCCAGCAGCCCCGACAGGGCGAATGGCTACACCTTC
many,TRBJ1-1,TRBV5-1,16,NA,CASSPRGQGPNTEAFF,TGCGCCAGCAGCCCCCGCGGGCAGGGACCGAACACTGAAGCTTTCTTT
many,TRBJ1-5,TRBV20-1,14,TRBD1,CSAAGTVSNQPQHF,TGCAGTGCTGCCGGGACAGTGAGCAATCAGCCCCAGCATTTT
many,TRBJ1-1,TRBV5-1,11,NA,CASTSTGEAFF,TGCGCCAGCACTTCTACAGGGGAAGCTTTCTTT
few,TRBJ1-4,TRBV20-1,14,NA,CSASLGPTNEKLFF,TGCAGTGCTAGTTTGGGGCCCACTAATGAAAAACTGTTTTTT
many,TRBJ2-1,TRBV27,15,TRBD2,CASTPRLAGANEQFF,TGTGCCAGCACCCCGCGGCTAGCGGGAGCCAATGAGCAGTTCTTC